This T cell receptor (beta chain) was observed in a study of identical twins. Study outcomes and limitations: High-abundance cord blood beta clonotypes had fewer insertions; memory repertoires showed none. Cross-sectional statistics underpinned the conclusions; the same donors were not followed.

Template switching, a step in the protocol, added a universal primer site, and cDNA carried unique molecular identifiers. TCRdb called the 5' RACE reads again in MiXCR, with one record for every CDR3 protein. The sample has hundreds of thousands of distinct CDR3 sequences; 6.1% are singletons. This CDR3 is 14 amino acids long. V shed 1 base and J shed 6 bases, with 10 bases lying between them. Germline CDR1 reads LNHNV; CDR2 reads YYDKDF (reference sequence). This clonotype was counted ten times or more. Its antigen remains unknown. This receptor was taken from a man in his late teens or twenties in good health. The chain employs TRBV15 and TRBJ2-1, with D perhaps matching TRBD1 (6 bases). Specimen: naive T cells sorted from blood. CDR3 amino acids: CATSRVDRSNEQFF. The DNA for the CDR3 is TGTGCCACCAGCAGAGTAGACAGGAGCAATGAGCAGTTCTTC.